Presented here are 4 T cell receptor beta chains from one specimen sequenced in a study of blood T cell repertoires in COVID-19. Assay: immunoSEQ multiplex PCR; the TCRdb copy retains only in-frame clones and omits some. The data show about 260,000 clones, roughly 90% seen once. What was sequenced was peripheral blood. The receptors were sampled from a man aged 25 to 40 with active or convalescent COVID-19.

The CDR3 loop reads CASSLALAGRDTQYF. CDR3 DNA sequence: TGTGCCAGCAGCTTAGCTCTAGCGGGAAGAGATACGCAGTATTTT. The rearrangement links TRBV7-2 to TRBJ2-3; 9 positions match TRBD2. Germline assignment: CDR1 SGHTA and CDR2 FQGNSA. Trimming took 0 bases from V and 5 from J; bases not matched to a gene: 3. This CDR3 spans 15 amino acids.

The CDR3 DNA sequence: TGCGCCAGCACGGGGGAGACCCAGTACTTC. It translates to CASTGETQYF. This rearrangement joins TRBV5-1 to TRBJ2-5; D is possibly TRBD2 (5 bases). The CDR3 runs to 10 residues. Trimming removed 6 bases from V and 5 bases from J, with 5 bases in between. Germline loops: CDR1 SGHRS, CDR2 YFSETQ.

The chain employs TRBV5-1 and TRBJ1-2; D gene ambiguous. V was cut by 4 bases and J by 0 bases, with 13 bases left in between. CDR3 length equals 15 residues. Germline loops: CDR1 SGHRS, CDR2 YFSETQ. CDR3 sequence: CASSPEGGTNYGYTF. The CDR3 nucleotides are TGCGCCAGCAGCCCCGAGGGCGGAACTAACTATGGCTACACCTTC.

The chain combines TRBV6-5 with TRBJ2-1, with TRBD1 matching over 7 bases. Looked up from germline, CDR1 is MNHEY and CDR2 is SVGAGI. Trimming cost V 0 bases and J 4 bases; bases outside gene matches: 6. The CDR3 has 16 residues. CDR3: CASSYSAGTEYNEQFF. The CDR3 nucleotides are TGTGCCAGCAGTTACTCGGCAGGGACAGAGTACAATGAGCAGTTCTTC.